This TCR beta chain was obtained from a study of OX40 agonist ivuxolimab in advanced cancers. Turning to the study itself: Administration of intravenous ivuxolimab to patients occurred every 2 weeks at 0.01 to 10 mg/kg. Three patients, one with hepatocellular carcinoma and two with cutaneous melanoma, achieved partial responses.

CDR1 is LGHNA, CDR2 YSLEER, per germline. With 0 bases removed from V and 4 bases from J, the gap between germline ends came to 16 bases. There are 17 residues in the CDR3. Clones were read by immunoSEQ multiplex PCR, and TCRdb kept only the in-frame ones, dropping some. The table shows more than 75,000 clones, with about 80% occurring only once. The rearrangement joins TRBV4-3 to TRBJ2-1; D not resolved. This sequence originates from an adult with an advanced solid tumor such as melanoma, head and neck, liver or kidney cancer. This specimen was CD4+ or CD8+ T cells sorted from blood, taken in a trial of the OX40 agonist ivuxolimab. CDR3 sequence: CASSQEYTQAPYNEQFF. The CDR3 nucleotides are TGCGCCAGCAGCCAAGAGTATACGCAGGCCCCTTACAATGAGCAGTTCTTC.